This is a list of T cell receptor beta chains from one sample in a study of blood T cell repertoires in COVID-19. Using immunoSEQ multiplex PCR, the repertoire was profiled, and TCRdb retains in-frame clones only, with some absent. The top ten hold 15% of the sample, which has 200,000 to 250,000 clones, around four fifths seen once. Material for sequencing was PBMCs or T cells enriched from blood (not recorded which). Receptors originate from a man aged 40-49 years who had recovered from COVID-19. CDR3s include the opening cysteine and the closing phenylalanine or tryptophan. A D gene is named only where the DNA matches it firmly. The size entry is marked missing in some rows and otherwise reads once, few, many or a size class.

>TRBJ1-3|-|TRBD1|TRBV19
TGTGCCAGTAGTCTGCGCCGGGACAGGGGGCGGATTTCCACCTCTGGAAACACCATATATTTT
CASSLRRDRGRISTSGNTIYF
>TRBJ2-1|-|TRBD1|TRBV6-1
TGTGCCAGCAGTGGATTCCCAGGGGGCGCGTACAATGAGCAGTTCTTC
CASSGFPGGAYNEQFF
>TRBJ2-7|-|TRBD1|TRBV28
TGTGCCAGCAGTCACCGGGACAGGGGCTCCTACGAGCAGTACTTC
CASSHRDRGSYEQYF
>TRBJ2-2|once|-|TRBV7-9
TGTGCCAGCAGAGTTAGCGGGAACACCGGGGAGCTGTTTTTT
CASRVSGNTGELFF
>TRBJ2-5|-|-|TRBV5-1
TGCGCCAGCAGCTTGGCCCCGACTAGGAGTGAGACCCAGTACTTC
CASSLAPTRSETQYF
>TRBJ1-2|-|-|TRBV10-3
TGTGCCATCAGCATACAGGGTCGAGGGGATGGCTACACCTTC
CAISIQGRGDGYTF
>TRBJ1-2|-|TRBD1|TRBV7-3
TGTGCCAGCAGCCCGACACCAGGGGGCGTGGGATTTGGCTACACCTTC
CASSPTPGGVGFGYTF
>TRBJ1-4|-|-|TRBV30
TGTGCCTGGAGTAGTGGACTAAATGAAAAACTGTTTTTT
CAWSSGLNEKLFF
>TRBJ1-5|-|-|TRBV6-5
TGTGCCAGCAGTTACTCACAGGGACGCAATCAGCCCCAGCATTTT
CASSYSQGRNQPQHF
>TRBJ2-7|-|TRBD2|TRBV3-1/TRBV3-2
TGTGCCAGCAGCCACTTGACTAGCGCGGAGGAGCAGTACTTC
CASSHLTSAEEQYF
>TRBJ2-7|once|-|TRBV14
TGTGCCAGCAGCACCACTCTGGGGGGGCCCCCCTACGAGCAGTACTTC
CASSTTLGGPPYEQYF
>TRBJ2-7|-|-|TRBV4-2
TGTGCCAGCAGCCAAGAACAGGGTACTTGGGAGCAGTACTTC
CASSQEQGTWEQYF
>TRBJ2-5|-|-|TRBV3-1/TRBV3-2
TGTGCCAGCAGCCAAGATCGAGAGACCCAGTACTTC
CASSQDRETQYF
>TRBJ2-5|few|-|TRBV10-3
TGTGCCATCAGTGAATTGGGCTCGGAGACCCAGTACTTC
CAISELGSETQYF
>TRBJ1-3|-|-|TRBV9
TGTGCCAGCAGCGTAGGTCCGAGCTCTGGAAACACCATATATTTT
CASSVGPSSGNTIYF
>TRBJ2-1|few|TRBD2|TRBV19
TGTGCCAGTAGAGTCGGGGGGGCCGGGTTCATTGAGCAGTTCTTC
CASRVGGAGFIEQFF
>TRBJ2-5|-|-|TRBV7-2
TGTGCCAGCAGCTTGGGAGTTCAGACCCAGTACTTC
CASSLGVQTQYF
>TRBJ2-1|few|TRBD2|TRBV4-2
TGTGCCAGCAGCCAGGTCTCGACTAGCGGGAGTACTGAGCAGTTCTTC
CASSQVSTSGSTEQFF
>TRBJ1-3|few|TRBD1|TRBV27
TGTGCCAGCAGTTTATCCGGGGCCAGGGGGCCTGGAAACACCATATATTTT
CASSLSGARGPGNTIYF
>TRBJ1-3|-|-|TRBV5-6
TGTGCCAGCAGCTCTACAGGGCACTCTGGAAACACCATATATTTT
CASSSTGHSGNTIYF
>TRBJ2-1|-|-|TRBV5-4
TGTGCCAGCAGCGACCCTTCGCAGGGTTACAATGAGCAGTTCTTC
CASSDPSQGYNEQFF
>TRBJ2-5|-|-|TRBV18
TGTGCCAGCTCACCTACCAGGGACCAAGAGACCCAGTACTTC
CASSPTRDQETQYF
>TRBJ2-5|-|-|TRBV25-1
TGTGCCAGCAGTGATTATCGAGAGACCCAGTACTTC
CASSDYRETQYF
>TRBJ2-5|-|TRBD2|TRBV4-2
TGTGCCAGCAGCCAAGGGCGCGGGGGGGAGACCCAGTACTTC
CASSQGRGGETQYF
>TRBJ2-7|-|TRBD1|TRBV10-3
TGTGCCATCAGTCGGACAGGGGTATCATCCGAGCAGTACTTC
CAISRTGVSSEQYF
>TRBJ1-6|-|TRBD1|TRBV18
TGTGCCAGCTCACCATCAACAGGGGGCAGCAATTCACCCCTCCACTTT
CASSPSTGGSNSPLHF